What follows are 7 T cell receptor beta chains derived from one specimen sequenced in a study of vaccination effects on CD4 cells after COVID-19. With 9 to 11 days of culture completed, CD4+ T cells were isolated. These receptors' antigens are unknown. Here immunoSEQ multiplex PCR was the method, and the copy in TCRdb shows in-frame clones only, minus some. The profile shows about 70,000 clones, 70% to 80% of them singletons. Here the sequenced sample was CD4+ T cells from PBMCs cultured without peptide, taken before COVID-19 vaccination. The receptors come from a human donor who received a COVID-19 vaccine.

The chain employs TRBV30 and TRBJ2-3; tentatively, D is TRBD1 (6 bases). Germline assignment: CDR1 GTSNPN and CDR2 SVGIG (reference sequence). V lost 5 bases to trimming and J lost 3 bases, with 15 bases between them. CDR3 length: 14 amino acids. The CDR3: CAWGAGVGTDTQYF. DNA for the CDR3: TGTGCCTGGGGGGCAGGGGTAGGAACAGATACGCAGTATTTT.

The chain employs TRBV18 and TRBJ2-7; TRBD2 aligns across 7 bases. Germline-derived CDR1 and CDR2 are KGHSH and LQKENI. V was clipped by 2 bases and J by 0 bases; unmatched bases: 4. This CDR3 has 15 residues. The CDR3 here is CASSPTGGLSYEQYV. For the CDR3, the DNA is TGTGCCAGCTCACCAACGGGGGGACTCTCCTACGAGCAGTACGTC.

This chain joins TRBV12-3 or TRBV12-4 and TRBJ2-2, with 7 bases aligning to TRBD1. Trimming at V came to 6 bases and at J to 6 bases, leaving 4 bases not matched to a gene. The CDR3 has 13 residues. The CDR3 DNA reads as TGTGCCAGCAGGGCGACAGGGTCCGGGGAGCTGTTTTTT. Protein: CASRATGSGELFF.

This rearrangement joins TRBV4-1 to TRBJ2-2; 9 bases agree with TRBD1. Unmatched junction bases numbered 3, after V lost 7 bases and J lost 3 bases. Germline loops: CDR1 MGHRA, CDR2 YSYEKL. There are 14 residues in the CDR3. CDR3 in DNA: TGCGCCAGCAAAGGACAGGGGTACACCGGGGAGCTGTTTTTT. Translation: CASKGQGYTGELFF.

The gene calls are TRBV10-3 and TRBJ1-1, with D perhaps TRBD1 (6 bases). This CDR3 has 14 residues. Germline loops: CDR1 ENHRY, CDR2 SYGVKD. The V end was cut by 2 bases, the J end by 1 base, with 8 bases between. CDR3 DNA sequence: TGTGCCATCAGTGAGGGACAGTCGAACACTGAAGCTTTCTTT. Amino acids: CAISEGQSNTEAFF.

The chain carries TRBV3-1 (or the pseudogene TRBV3-2) and TRBJ1-6; D gene uncertain. The germline V gene has CDR1 LGHDT and CDR2 YNNKEL (reference sequence). The CDR3 sequence is 14 residues long. Trimming took off 5 bases at V and 6 bases at J, with 11 bases between the two ends. For the CDR3, the DNA is TGTGCCAGCAGCGCCCCACCCAGTAATTCACCCCTCCACTTT. Encoded protein: CASSAPPSNSPLHF.

The rearrangement uses TRBV29-1 and TRBJ2-2; 10 nucleotides align to TRBD1. V gave up 2 bases and J gave up 4 bases; unmatched junction bases: 4. The CDR3 has 15 amino acids. Germline lookup yields CDR1 SQVTM and CDR2 ANQGSEA. CDR3 coding DNA: TGCAGCGTTGAAAGGGGGACAGGGGCCACCGGGGAGCTGTTTTTT. Translation: CSVERGTGATGELFF.